This passage covers 11 T cell receptor beta chains from one sample sequenced in a study of blood T cell repertoires in COVID-19. Profiling relied on immunoSEQ multiplex PCR, and the TCRdb table lists in-frame clones only, not all of them. The repertoire includes 80,000 to 100,000 clones, 90% to 95% of them detected once, and about 4.5% sits in the top ten. The specimen was peripheral blood. The source is a human donor with active COVID-19. The donor label of this sample is uncertain.

V gene TRBV21-1 combines with J gene TRBJ2-7; TRBD2, as called in the table, went unchecked against the DNA. TRBV21-1 is a known pseudogene. CDR3 length: 14 residues. CDR3 DNA: TGTGCCAGCAGCACCCGGACTAGATGCCACGAGCAGTACTTC. Its translation: CASSTRTRCHEQYF.

V and J are TRBV24-1 and TRBJ1-2; D may be TRBD1 (6 bases). Germline V lookup: CDR1 KGHDR, CDR2 SFDVKD. Trimming removed 11 bases at V and 1 base at J, with 16 bases between. This CDR3 comprises 14 residues. The CDR3 DNA sequence: TGTGCCAGCAGGGGCAAAGGGGTTAACTATGGCTACACCTTC. The encoded protein is CASRGKGVNYGYTF.

This chain uses TRBV19 with TRBJ2-5; D is possibly TRBD1 (5 bases). This CDR3 has 14 residues. V shed 8 bases and J shed 1 base, with 14 bases lying between them. Looked up from germline, CDR1 is LNHDA and CDR2 is SQIVND (reference sequence). The CDR3 nucleotides are TGTGCCAGTCTGGGGCCCGCCCCCCAAGAGACCCAGTACTTC. This encodes CASLGPAPQETQYF.

V and J are TRBV7-9 and TRBJ2-7, with 10 bases matching TRBD2. V lost 5 bases and J lost 0; bases outside the gene matches: 4. There are 15 residues in the CDR3. CDR1 is SEHNR, CDR2 FQNEAQ, per germline (reference sequence). The CDR3 nucleotides are TGTGCCAGCAGCATTAGCGGGAGGTCCTCCTACGAGCAGTACTTC. It specifies CASSISGRSSYEQYF.

The chain carries TRBV6-2 or TRBV6-3 and TRBJ1-2, with no clear D. Germline V CDR1 and CDR2: MNHEY, SVGEGT. CDR3 length: 15 amino acids. Trimming removed 2 bases from V and 5 bases from J, with 15 bases in between. The CDR3 spells CASSYTAGGGYGYTF. For the CDR3, the DNA is TGTGCCAGCAGTTACACAGCCGGTGGAGGGTATGGCTACACCTTC.

The chain employs TRBV28 and TRBJ1-2; D unresolved. CDR3 length equals 11 residues. CDR1 and CDR2 from the germline V gene are MDHEN and SYDVKM. This CDR3 is CVVNSNYGYTF. CDR3 in DNA: TGTGTGGTCAACTCTAACTATGGCTACACCTTC.

The rearrangement uses TRBV9 and TRBJ2-3, with TRBD1 as a possible D gene (5 bases). The CDR3 spans 15 residues. Germline CDR1 reads SGDLS; CDR2 reads YYNGEE. V gave up 0 bases and J gave up 2 bases, with 10 bases separating them. The CDR3 here is CASSVVGQHTDTQYF. The CDR3 coding sequence is TGTGCCAGCAGCGTAGTGGGGCAGCACACAGATACGCAGTATTTT. The full variable domain, completed using reference TRBV9 and TRBJ2-3, is DSGVTQTPKHLITATGQRVTLRCSPRSGDLSVYWYQQSLDQGLQFLIQYYNGEERAKGNILERFSAQQFPDLHSELNLSSLELGDSALYFCASSVVGQHTDTQYFGPGTRLTVL.

DNA of the CDR3: TGTGCCAGCAGAACAGGGAAGTCAGGAGCTTTCTTT. Protein: CASRTGKSGAFF. This chain uses TRBV28 with TRBJ1-1; the D gene is possibly TRBD1 (6 bases). Germline loops: CDR1 MDHEN, CDR2 SYDVKM. This CDR3 has 12 residues. V was trimmed by 6 bases and J by 10 bases, leaving 15 bases between them.

V usage is TRBV9 and J usage is TRBJ2-7, with TRBD1 matching over 10 bases. Unmatched junction bases numbered 3, after V lost 3 bases and J lost 3 bases. Per germline, CDR1 SGDLS and CDR2 YYNGEE. The CDR3 length is 14 residues. This CDR3 is CASSAGTGVYEQYF. The CDR3, as DNA: TGTGCCAGCAGCGCCGGGACAGGGGTCTACGAGCAGTACTTC.

The chain joins TRBV5-1 to TRBJ1-3; D gene unclear. CDR1 is SGHRS, CDR2 YFSETQ, per germline. Trimming took off 0 bases at V and 0 bases at J, with 10 bases between the two ends. The CDR3 consists of 16 residues. The CDR3 DNA reads as TGCGCCAGCAGCTTGGCAGGTTCTTACTCTGGAAACACCATATATTTT. Its translation: CASSLAGSYSGNTIYF. The complete variable domain, with remaining parts taken from reference TRBV5-1 and TRBJ1-3, reads KAGVTQTPRYLIKTRGQQVTLSCSPISGHRSVSWYQQTPGQGLQFLFEYFSETQRNKGNFPGRFSGRQFSNSRSEMNVSTLELGDSALYLCASSLAGSYSGNTIYFGEGSWLTVV.

This clone showed up just a few times. CDR3 bases: TGTGCCAGCAGCGCCCAGACAGGGAACACTGAAGCTTTCTTT. It is translated as CASSAQTGNTEAFF. The chain is built from TRBV9 and TRBJ1-1, with TRBD1 as a possible D gene (6 bases). V lost 3 bases to trimming and J lost 1 base, with 10 bases between them. This CDR3 comprises 14 residues. Germline CDR1 SGDLS, CDR2 YYNGEE.